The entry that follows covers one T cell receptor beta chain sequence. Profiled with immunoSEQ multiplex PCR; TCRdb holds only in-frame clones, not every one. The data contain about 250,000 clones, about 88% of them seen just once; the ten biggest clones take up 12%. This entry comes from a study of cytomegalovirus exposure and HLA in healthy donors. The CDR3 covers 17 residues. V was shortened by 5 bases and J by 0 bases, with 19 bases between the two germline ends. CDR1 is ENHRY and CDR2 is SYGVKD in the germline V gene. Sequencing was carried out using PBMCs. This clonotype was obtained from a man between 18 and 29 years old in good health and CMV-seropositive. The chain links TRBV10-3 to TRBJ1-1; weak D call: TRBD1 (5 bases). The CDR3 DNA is TGTGCCATCAGTCCTGCTCCCCGGGGCCCGATGAACACTGAAGCTTTCTTT. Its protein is CAISPAPRGPMNTEAFF.